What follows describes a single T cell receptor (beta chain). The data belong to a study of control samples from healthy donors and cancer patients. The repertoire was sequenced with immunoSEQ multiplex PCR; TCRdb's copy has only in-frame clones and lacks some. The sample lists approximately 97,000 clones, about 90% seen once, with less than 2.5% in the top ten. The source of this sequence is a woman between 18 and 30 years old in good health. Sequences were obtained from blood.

In DNA form, the CDR3 reads TGTGCCAGCAGTTACAGTTCGCGGGAACTCCTTTACGAGCAGTACTTC. Its protein product is CASSYSSRELLYEQYF. The rearrangement links TRBV6-5 to TRBJ2-7; TRBD2 might be the D (6 bases). Trimming left V 2 bases short and J 4 bases short, with 18 bases between. CDR1 MNHEY and CDR2 SVGAGI come from the germline V gene. The CDR3 contains 16 residues.